This passage covers 21 T cell receptor beta chains from one sample sequenced in a study of blood T cell repertoires in COVID-19. The data were produced by immunoSEQ multiplex PCR, yet TCRdb's version contains in-frame clones alone and is incomplete. The table shows fewer than 200,000 clones, with approximately 82% occurring only once. Sequencing was carried out using PBMCs or T cells enriched from blood (not recorded which). These receptors came from a woman in her forties or fifties who had recovered from COVID-19.

The gene calls are TRBV6-1 and TRBJ1-5; D remains ambiguous. Germline loops: CDR1 MNHNS, CDR2 SASEGT. The CDR3 runs 15 residues. Trimming pared 2 bases from V and 1 base from J, leaving 9 bases between. The CDR3 loop is CASSERRESNQPQHF. The CDR3 DNA sequence: TGTGCCAGCAGTGAACGCCGGGAGAGCAATCAGCCCCAGCATTTT.

CDR3 protein: CSVDSGSDVEQFF. As DNA, the CDR3 is TGCAGCGTTGATAGCGGGAGTGACGTTGAGCAGTTCTTC. The V call is TRBV29-1, the J call TRBJ2-1; TRBD2 matches 9 bases. Trimming took 3 bases from V and 9 from J; bases not matched to a gene: 6. The CDR3 consists of 13 residues. Germline lookup yields CDR1 SQVTM and CDR2 ANQGSEA.

This rearrangement joins TRBV5-6 to TRBJ2-5; 7 bases fit TRBD1. The CDR3 is 15 amino acids. V gave up 2 bases and J gave up 1 base; unmatched junction bases: 5. In germline, CDR1 is SGHDT, CDR2 YYEEEE. In DNA, the CDR3 is TGTGCCAGCAGCTTTAAAGGGGGCCTCCAAGAGACCCAGTACTTC. Translating it yields CASSFKGGLQETQYF.

This rearrangement joins TRBV4-3 to TRBJ1-4, with D maybe TRBD1 (5 bases). The CDR3 extends over 16 amino acids. Trimming removed 4 bases at V and 0 bases at J, with 12 bases between. The germline gives CDR1 LGHNA, CDR2 YSLEER. The CDR3: CASSRSLTATNEKLFF. The CDR3 coding sequence is TGCGCCAGCAGCCGCAGCCTGACAGCAACTAATGAAAAACTGTTTTTT.

This chain links TRBV5-6 with TRBJ2-7; maybe TRBD1 (5 bases). The CDR3 extends over 14 amino acids. V was clipped by 4 bases and J by 5 bases, with 16 bases between them. The V gene's germline CDR1 is SGHDT and CDR2 YYEEEE. CDR3 amino acids: CASSPGPGIDEQYV. The CDR3 DNA follows: TGTGCCAGCAGCCCCGGACCAGGGATCGACGAGCAGTACGTC.

V gene TRBV27 combines with J gene TRBJ2-3, with 7 bases matching TRBD2. The trim removed 6 bases at V and 0 bases at J, leaving 3 bases unmatched. The CDR3 has 14 residues. Germline CDR1 MNHEY, CDR2 SMNVEV (reference sequence). CDR3 sequence reads: CASRPGRSTDTQYF. As DNA, the CDR3 is TGTGCCAGCAGGCCCGGGAGGAGCACAGATACGCAGTATTTT.

The chain couples TRBV30 to TRBJ2-5; D may be TRBD2 (5 bases). With 2 bases removed from V and 5 bases from J, the gap between germline ends came to 15 bases. The CDR3 extends over 14 amino acids. Germline assignment: CDR1 GTSNPN and CDR2 SVGIG (reference sequence). CDR3: CAWSPGSVQETQYF. The CDR3 DNA sequence: TGTGCCTGGAGTCCTGGTAGCGTGCAGGAGACCCAGTACTTC.

The chain combines TRBV23-1 with TRBJ2-7, with a weak D call TRBD2 (6 bases). TRBV23-1 is an open reading frame, and its role is uncertain. Deletions cut 7 bases from V and 2 bases from J, with 9 bases between. The CDR3 is 12 residues long. The CDR3 bases are TGCGCCAGCACCCAGCGGGCCTACGAGCAGTACGTC. Protein product: CASTQRAYEQYV.

The V gene is TRBV5-1, the J gene TRBJ2-5, with D possibly being TRBD2 (6 bases). V was trimmed by 5 bases and J by 5 bases, leaving 19 bases between them. CDR1 and CDR2 (germline): SGHRS, YFSETQ. The CDR3 sequence is 15 residues long. CDR3 sequence (DNA): TGCGCCAGCAGAGTCACAGGTGACCGGGGGGAGACCCAGTACTTC. Encoded protein: CASRVTGDRGETQYF. The variable domain in full, completed from reference TRBV5-1 and TRBJ2-5, reads KAGVTQTPRYLIKTRGQQVTLSCSPISGHRSVSWYQQTPGQGLQFLFEYFSETQRNKGNFPGRFSGRQFSNSRSEMNVSTLELGDSALYLCASRVTGDRGETQYFGPGTRLLVL.

The sample holds a few counts of this clone. This chain links TRBV28 with TRBJ1-5; D gene ambiguous. Per the germline V gene, CDR1 is MDHEN and CDR2 is SYDVKM. This CDR3 has 11 amino acids. V gave up 2 bases and J gave up 11 bases, with 7 bases separating them. The DNA of the CDR3 is TGTGCCAGCAGTTTAAATCGGGCCCAGCATTTT. This gives the protein CASSLNRAQHF.

The J gene is TRBJ1-6, the V gene TRBV7-2, with a tentative D call TRBD1 (5 bases). The CDR3 is made up of 15 amino acids. The V gene's germline CDR1 is SGHTA and CDR2 FQGNSA. Between the trimmed V and J ends, which lost 1 base and 10 bases, there was a span of 14 bases. The chain's CDR3 is CASSLGRGYASPLHF. CDR3 nucleotide sequence: TGTGCCAGCAGCTTAGGACGGGGGTATGCATCACCCCTCCACTTT.

V is TRBV9 and J is TRBJ2-6; D not certain. V dropped 6 bases and J dropped 0 bases, with 10 bases sitting between them. This CDR3 contains 15 residues. In germline, CDR1 is SGDLS, CDR2 YYNGEE. CDR3 region: CASNPGVSGANVLTF. As DNA, the CDR3 is TGTGCCAGCAACCCAGGCGTCTCTGGGGCCAACGTCCTGACTTTC.

The CDR3 spells CASIGPGQTSTDTQYF. CDR3 DNA sequence: TGTGCCAGTATTGGCCCAGGGCAGACTAGCACAGATACGCAGTATTTT. The rearrangement uses TRBV28 and TRBJ2-3; maybe TRBD1 (5 bases). The CDR3 has 16 residues. Germline V gives CDR1 MDHEN, CDR2 SYDVKM. Deletions cut 9 bases from V and 0 bases from J, with 19 bases between.

The table lists this clone with a count of one. Here the CDR3 DNA reads TGCGCCAGCAGCCAAGATCCGACAGCATATTATGGCTACACCTTC. It is translated as CASSQDPTAYYGYTF. The J gene is TRBJ1-2, the V gene TRBV4-1, with D perhaps TRBD1 (5 bases). Trimming removed 0 bases from V and 5 bases from J, with 13 bases in between. This CDR3 spans 15 amino acids. Germline CDR1 and CDR2: MGHRA and YSYEKL.

The chain carries TRBV11-2 and TRBJ1-2; 8 bases are shared with TRBD1. The ends lost 4 bases at V and 8 bases at J; junction bases unmatched: 9. CDR1 is SGHAT, CDR2 FQNNGV, per germline. The CDR3 is 14 amino acids. The chain's CDR3 is CASSSVGQGGGYTF. CDR3 DNA sequence: TGTGCCAGCAGCTCGGTAGGACAGGGAGGAGGCTACACCTTC.

V is TRBV4-3 and J is TRBJ1-1; a weak D match, TRBD1 (6 bases). The CDR3 spans 15 residues. V was shortened by 0 bases and J by 1 base, with 9 bases between the two germline ends. Germline V gene sequence: CDR1 LGHNA, CDR2 YSLEER. The CDR3 here is CASSQEDRQNTEAFF. The CDR3 coding sequence is TGCGCCAGCAGCCAAGAAGACAGGCAGAACACTGAAGCTTTCTTT.

The J gene is TRBJ1-5, the V gene TRBV6-5; possible D gene TRBD1, 5 bases. The CDR3 extends over 14 amino acids. Germline CDR1 and CDR2: MNHEY and SVGAGI. V shed 6 bases and J shed 4 bases, with 13 bases lying between them. CDR3 coding DNA: TGTGCCAGCAGCGTAACCCAGGGAAATCAGCCCCAGCATTTT. Encoded protein: CASSVTQGNQPQHF.

The CDR3 DNA reads TGTGCCAGCGCAGGCTTCGGGGGCAATGAGCAGTTCTTC. Translation gives CASAGFGGNEQFF. This rearrangement joins TRBV6-4 to TRBJ2-1, with a possible D match to TRBD2 (6 bases). Germline V gene sequence: CDR1 MRHNA, CDR2 SNTAGT. Deletions cut 8 bases from V and 6 bases from J, with 14 bases between. The CDR3 runs to 13 residues.

The gene calls are TRBV13 and TRBJ2-7, with a weak D call TRBD2 (6 bases). The V gene lost 5 bases and the J gene lost 1 base, with 12 bases spanning the gap. Germline V gene data show CDR1 as PRHDT and CDR2 as FYEKMQ (reference sequence). The CDR3 has 14 residues. The CDR3 loop reads CASSDRDSSYEQYV. The CDR3 bases are TGTGCCAGCAGCGACCGGGACTCTTCCTACGAGCAGTACGTC.

This clone was counted between two and nine times. The V gene is TRBV9, the J gene TRBJ1-2, with D uncertain. The CDR3 is made up of 13 amino acids. CDR1 and CDR2 from the germline V gene are SGDLS and YYNGEE. V lost 2 bases and J lost 7, with 12 bases in between. CDR3 nucleotide sequence: TGTGCCAGCAGCGTCCGACTTTATAGTGGCTACACCTTC. This sequence encodes CASSVRLYSGYTF.

The chain carries TRBV6-1 and TRBJ1-2; the match to TRBD1 covers 7 bases. Germline values: CDR1 MNHNS, CDR2 SASEGT. The CDR3 is 15 residues long. J gave up 8 bases and V 3 bases, and 12 bases lay outside the gene matches. CDR3 sequence: CASSEFWATGVGYTF. For the CDR3, the DNA is TGTGCCAGCAGTGAGTTCTGGGCCACAGGGGTCGGCTACACCTTC.